This T cell receptor beta chain was found in a study of Ad26.COV2.S vaccination and SARS-CoV-2 variants. As for the study in general: Dosing was one shot or two shots 56 days apart.

TCRdb's table, derived via immunoSEQ multiplex PCR, lists solely in-frame clones and lacks some. The sample lists about 350,000 clones; 70% to 90% were seen once. Germline V gene lookup returns CDR1 LNHDA and CDR2 SQIVND (reference sequence). J lost 5 bases, V lost 1 base, and 2 bases had no gene match. The CDR3 runs 14 residues. Regarding treatment: 15 to 20 received Ad26.COV2.S at low or high dose, single or two shots; five or six received placebo; per-sample allocation not given. The study sampled participants on day 63 after the first vaccine or placebo injection. On this clone itself: Its target is unknown.

Findings and limits, study-wide: Post-vaccination breadth of spike-specific CD8+ and CD4+ T cell responses was reportedly substantial. Overall T cell responses may have been underestimated by the analyses of TCR breadth and depth.

The source is a person between 18 and 65 years old who received the Ad26.COV2.S COVID-19 vaccine or a placebo. The V gene is TRBV19, the J gene TRBJ2-7; 10 nucleotides line up with TRBD2. Sequencing used peripheral blood, obtained in a trial of Ad26.COV2.S vaccine versus placebo. The CDR3 nucleotides read TGTGCCAGTAGTATAGGAGCGGGAGGGAACGAGCAGTACTTC. This translates into CASSIGAGGNEQYF. Full variable domain (missing parts from reference TRBV19 and TRBJ2-7): DGGITQSPKYLFRKEGQNVTLSCEQNLNHDAMYWYRQDPGQGLRLIYYSQIVNDFQKGDIAEGYSVSREKKESFPLTVTSAQKNPTAFYLCASSIGAGGNEQYFGPGTRLTVT.